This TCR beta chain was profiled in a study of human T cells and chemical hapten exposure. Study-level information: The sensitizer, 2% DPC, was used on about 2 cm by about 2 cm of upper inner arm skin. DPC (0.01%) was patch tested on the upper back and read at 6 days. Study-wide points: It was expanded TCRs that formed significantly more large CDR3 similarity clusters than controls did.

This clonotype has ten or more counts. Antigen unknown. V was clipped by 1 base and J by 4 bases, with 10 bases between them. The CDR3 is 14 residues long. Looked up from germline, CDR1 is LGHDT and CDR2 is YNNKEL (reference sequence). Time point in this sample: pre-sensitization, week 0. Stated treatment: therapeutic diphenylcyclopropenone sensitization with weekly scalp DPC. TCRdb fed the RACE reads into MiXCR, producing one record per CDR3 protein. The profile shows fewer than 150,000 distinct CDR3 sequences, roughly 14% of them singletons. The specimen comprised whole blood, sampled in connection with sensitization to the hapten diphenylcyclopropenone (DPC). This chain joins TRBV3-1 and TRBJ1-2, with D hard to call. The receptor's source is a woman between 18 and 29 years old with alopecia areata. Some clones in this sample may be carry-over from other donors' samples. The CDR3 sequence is CASSQVQGFYGYTF. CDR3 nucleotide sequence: TGTGCCAGCAGCCAAGTCCAAGGATTCTATGGCTACACCTTC.